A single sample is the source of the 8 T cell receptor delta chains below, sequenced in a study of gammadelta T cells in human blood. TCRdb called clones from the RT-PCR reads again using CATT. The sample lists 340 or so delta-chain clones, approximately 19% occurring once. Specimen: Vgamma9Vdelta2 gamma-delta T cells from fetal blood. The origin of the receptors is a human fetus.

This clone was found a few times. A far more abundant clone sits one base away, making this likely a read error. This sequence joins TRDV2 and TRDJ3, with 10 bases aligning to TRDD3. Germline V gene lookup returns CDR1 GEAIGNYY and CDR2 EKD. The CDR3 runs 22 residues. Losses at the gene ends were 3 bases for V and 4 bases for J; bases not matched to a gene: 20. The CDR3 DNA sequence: TGTGCCTGTGACTCCGTACTGGGGGATTCGAGTTCGGCGAGTTGGGACACCCGACAGATGTTTTTC. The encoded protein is CACDSVLGDSSSASWDTRQMFF.

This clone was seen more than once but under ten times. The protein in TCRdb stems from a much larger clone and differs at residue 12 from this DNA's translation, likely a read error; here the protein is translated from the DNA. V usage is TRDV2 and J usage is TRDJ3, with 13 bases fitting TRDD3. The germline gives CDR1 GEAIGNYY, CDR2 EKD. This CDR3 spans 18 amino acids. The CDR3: CACDYWGIRSWYTRQMFF. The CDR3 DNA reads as TGTGCCTGTGACTACTGGGGGATACGCTCCTGGTACACCCGACAGATGTTTTTC.

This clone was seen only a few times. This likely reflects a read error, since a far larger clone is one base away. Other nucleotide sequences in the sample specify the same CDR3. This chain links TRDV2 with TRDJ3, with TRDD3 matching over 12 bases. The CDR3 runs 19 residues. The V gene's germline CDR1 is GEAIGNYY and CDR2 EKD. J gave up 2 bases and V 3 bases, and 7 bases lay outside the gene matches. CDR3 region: CACDPVLGDTTWDTRQMFF. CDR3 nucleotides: TGTGCCTGTGACCCCGTACTGGGGGATACAACCTGGGACACCCGACAGATGTTTTTC.

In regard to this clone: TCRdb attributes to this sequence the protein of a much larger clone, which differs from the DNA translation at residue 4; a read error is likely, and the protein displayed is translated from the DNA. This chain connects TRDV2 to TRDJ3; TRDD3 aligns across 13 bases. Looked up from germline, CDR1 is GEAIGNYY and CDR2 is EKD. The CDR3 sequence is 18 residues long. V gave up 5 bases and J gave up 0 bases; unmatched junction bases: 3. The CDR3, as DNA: TGTGCCTGTGTCTACTGGGGGATACGCTCCTGGGACACCCGACAGATGTTTTTC. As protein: CACVYWGIRSWDTRQMFF.

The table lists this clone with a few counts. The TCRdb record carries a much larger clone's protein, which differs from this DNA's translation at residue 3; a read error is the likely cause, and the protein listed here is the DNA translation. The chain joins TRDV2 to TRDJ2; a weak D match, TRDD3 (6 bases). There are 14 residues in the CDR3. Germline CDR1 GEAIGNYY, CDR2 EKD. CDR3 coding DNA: TGTGCCGGTGACACCGTGGGGGTGACAGCACAACTCTTCTTT. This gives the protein CAGDTVGVTAQLFF.

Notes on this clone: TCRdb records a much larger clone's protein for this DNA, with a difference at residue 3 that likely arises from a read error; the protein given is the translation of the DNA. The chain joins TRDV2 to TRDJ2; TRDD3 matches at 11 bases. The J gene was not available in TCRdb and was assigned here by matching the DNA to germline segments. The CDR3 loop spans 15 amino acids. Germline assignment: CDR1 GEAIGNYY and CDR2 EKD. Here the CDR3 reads CAGDTWGIQTAQLFF. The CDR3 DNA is TGTGCCGGTGACACCTGGGGGATACAAACAGCACAACTCTTCTTT.

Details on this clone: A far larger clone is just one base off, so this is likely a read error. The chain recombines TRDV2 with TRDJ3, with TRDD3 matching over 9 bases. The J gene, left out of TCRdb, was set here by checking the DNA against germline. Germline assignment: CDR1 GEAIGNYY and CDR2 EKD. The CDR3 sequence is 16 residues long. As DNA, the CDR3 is TGTGCCTGTGACTACTGGGGGACCTGGGACACCCAACAGATGTTTTTC. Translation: CACDYWGTWDTQQMFF.

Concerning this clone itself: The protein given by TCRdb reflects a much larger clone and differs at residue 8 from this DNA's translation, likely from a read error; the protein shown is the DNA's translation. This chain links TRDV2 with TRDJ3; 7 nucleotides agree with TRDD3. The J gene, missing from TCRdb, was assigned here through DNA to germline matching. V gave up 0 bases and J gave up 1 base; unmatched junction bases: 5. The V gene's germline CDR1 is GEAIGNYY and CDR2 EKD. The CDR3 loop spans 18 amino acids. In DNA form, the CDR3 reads TGTGCCTGTGACACCGGGGGATGCGCGTCCTGGGACACCCGACAGATGTTTTTC. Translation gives CACDTGGCASWDTRQMFF.